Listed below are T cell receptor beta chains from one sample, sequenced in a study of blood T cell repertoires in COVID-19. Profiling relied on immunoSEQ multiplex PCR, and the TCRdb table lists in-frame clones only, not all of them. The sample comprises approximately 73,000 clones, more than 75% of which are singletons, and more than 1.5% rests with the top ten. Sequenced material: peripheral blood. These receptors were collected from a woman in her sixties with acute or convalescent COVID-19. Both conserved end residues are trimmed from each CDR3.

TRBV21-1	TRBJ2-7	ASSNDRYEQY
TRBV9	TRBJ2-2	ASSVVPGGTGELF
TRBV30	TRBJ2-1	AWSSDRANEQF
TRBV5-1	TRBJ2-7	ASSQNQQASSYEQY
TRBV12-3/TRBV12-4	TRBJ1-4	ASSFGAGEKLF
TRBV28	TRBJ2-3	ASREAADTQY
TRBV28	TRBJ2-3	ASSPGESTDTQY
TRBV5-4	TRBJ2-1	ASSYAAGGNNEQF
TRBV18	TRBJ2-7	ASSPGTSASYEQY
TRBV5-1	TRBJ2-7	ASSQDRGGGEQY
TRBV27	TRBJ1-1	ASSHGTLAGMNTEAF
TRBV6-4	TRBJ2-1	ASSEQTENEQF
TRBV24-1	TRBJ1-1	ATSDPQYTEAF